This section outlines one TCR beta chain sequence together with its context. The antigen remains undetermined. The data are from a study of graft-versus-host responses after intestinal transplantation. Overall study: Tacrolimus and steroids were given for three to four years to all recipients after anti-thymocyte globulin induction.

Some clones are missing from TCRdb's copy, which holds only in-frame ones; the method was immunoSEQ multiplex PCR. The sample records some 110,000 clones, about 92% being singletons. The CDR3 consists of 11 residues. Germline CDR1 and CDR2: SGHAT and FQNNGV. V lost 2 bases and J 5 bases, leaving 0 bases between the germline ends. The chain has TRBV11-2 and TRBJ2-2; D not certain. The receptor was isolated from a human donor who was the organ donor for an intestinal transplant. The specimen was unstimulated CD8+ T cells sorted from spleen or lymph node cells, collected before transplant. The CDR3 DNA follows: TGTGCCAGCAGCTTAACCGGGGAGCTGTTTTTT. It is translated as CASSLTGELFF.